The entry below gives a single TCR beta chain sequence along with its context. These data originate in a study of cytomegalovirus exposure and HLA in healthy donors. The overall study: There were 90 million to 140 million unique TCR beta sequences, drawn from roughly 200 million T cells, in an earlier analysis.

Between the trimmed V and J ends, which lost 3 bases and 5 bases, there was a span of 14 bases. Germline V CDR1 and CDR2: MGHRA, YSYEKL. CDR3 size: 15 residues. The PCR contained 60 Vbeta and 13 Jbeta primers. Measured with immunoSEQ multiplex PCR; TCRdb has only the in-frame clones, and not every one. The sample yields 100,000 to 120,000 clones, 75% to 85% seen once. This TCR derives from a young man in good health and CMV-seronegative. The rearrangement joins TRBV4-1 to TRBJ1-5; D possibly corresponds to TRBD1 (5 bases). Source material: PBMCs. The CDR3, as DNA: TGCGCCAGCAGCCACCGGGACGGAGGGGATCAGCCCCAGCATTTT. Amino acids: CASSHRDGGDQPQHF.